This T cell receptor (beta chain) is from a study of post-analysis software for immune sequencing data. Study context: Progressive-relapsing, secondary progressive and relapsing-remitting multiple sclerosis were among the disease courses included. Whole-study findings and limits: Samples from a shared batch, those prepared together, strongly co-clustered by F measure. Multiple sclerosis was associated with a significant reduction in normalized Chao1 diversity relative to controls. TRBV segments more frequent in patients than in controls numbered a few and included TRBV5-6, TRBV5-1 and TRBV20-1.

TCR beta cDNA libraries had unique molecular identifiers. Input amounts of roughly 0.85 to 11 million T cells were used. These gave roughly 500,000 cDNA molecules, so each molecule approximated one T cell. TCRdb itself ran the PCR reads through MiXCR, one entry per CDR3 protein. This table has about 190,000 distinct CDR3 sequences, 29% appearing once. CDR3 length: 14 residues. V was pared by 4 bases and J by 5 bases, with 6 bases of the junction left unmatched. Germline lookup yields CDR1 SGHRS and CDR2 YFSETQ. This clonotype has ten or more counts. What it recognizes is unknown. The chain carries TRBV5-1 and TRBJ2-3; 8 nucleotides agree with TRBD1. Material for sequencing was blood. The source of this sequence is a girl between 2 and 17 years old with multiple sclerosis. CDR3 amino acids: CASSLSDREDTQYF. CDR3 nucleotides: TGCGCCAGCAGCCTCTCGGACAGGGAAGATACGCAGTATTTT.